The rows below give T cell receptor beta chains drawn from one sample of a study of blood T cell repertoires in COVID-19. Measured with immunoSEQ multiplex PCR; TCRdb has only the in-frame clones, and not every one. The sample shows about 210,000 clones, about 91% of them seen only once. The sequenced sample consisted of peripheral blood. The receptors shown here come from a woman in her forties with acute or convalescent COVID-19. The CDR3 runs from the conserved cysteine through the conserved F or W. A D gene is named only where the DNA matches it firmly. Clone size appears in some rows only: once, few, many, or a class for an expanded clone.

- | TRBD1 | TRBJ1-1 | TRBV27 | CASSPGTGRATEAFF | TGTGCCAGCAGTCCCGGGACAGGGAGGGCCACTGAAGCTTTCTTT
- | TRBD1 | TRBJ1-5 | TRBV24-1 | CATDRENQPQHF | TGTGCCACGGACAGGGAAAATCAGCCCCAGCATTTT
- | - | TRBJ1-5 | TRBV19 | CASSIEDSSNQPQHF | TGTGCCAGTAGTATAGAGGACAGCAGCAATCAGCCCCAGCATTTT
- | TRBD1 | TRBJ1-3 | TRBV5-1 | CASSLARTGSIYF | TGCGCCAGCAGCTTGGCCCGGACAGGGTCTATATATTTT
- | - | TRBJ1-2 | TRBV7-9 | CASSLVQESYGYTF | TGTGCCAGCAGCTTAGTACAGGAGTCCTATGGCTACACCTTC
- | - | TRBJ2-1 | TRBV9 | CASSVVYNEQFF | TGTGCCAGCAGCGTAGTTTATAATGAGCAGTTCTTC
- | - | TRBJ2-5 | TRBV5-1 | CASAAVETQYF | TGCGCCAGCGCTGCGGTAGAGACCCAGTACTTC
- | - | TRBJ1-1 | TRBV6-5 | CASSYNPGSGAFF | TGTGCCAGCAGTTACAACCCAGGGTCGGGAGCTTTCTTT
- | - | TRBJ1-1 | TRBV9 | CASSSPRTGMNTEAFF | TGTGCCAGCAGCTCCCCCCGAACGGGTATGAACACTGAAGCTTTCTTT
- | - | TRBJ1-6 | TRBV19 | CASSMQYSYNSPLHF | TGTGCCAGTAGTATGCAGTACTCCTATAATTCACCCCTCCACTTT
- | - | TRBJ1-5 | TRBV28 | CASSFGDSNQPQHF | TGTGCCAGCAGTTTCGGAGATTCGAATCAGCCCCAGCATTTT
few | TRBD1 | TRBJ1-1 | TRBV6-5 | CASSLRTGNTEAFF | TGTGCCAGCAGTCTAAGGACAGGTAACACTGAAGCTTTCTTT
- | TRBD1 | TRBJ1-1 | TRBV6-5 | CASSHRGEAFF | TGTGCCAGCAGCCACAGGGGCGAGGCTTTCTTT
- | TRBD1 | TRBJ1-3 | TRBV18 | CASSPGQGSNTIYF | TGTGCCAGCTCACCGGGACAGGGGTCAAACACCATATATTTT
- | TRBD1 | TRBJ1-2 | TRBV30 | CAWSNRGPYGYTF | TGTGCCTGGAGTAACAGGGGTCCCTATGGCTACACCTTC
- | - | TRBJ2-3 | TRBV5-1 | CASTPGESTDTQYF | TGCGCCAGCACGCCGGGGGAGTCCACAGATACGCAGTATTTT
- | - | TRBJ2-2 | TRBV28 | CASIGGGGGELFF | TGTGCCAGCATTGGGGGCGGCGGCGGGGAGCTGTTTTTT
- | - | TRBJ1-1 | TRBV29-1 | CSARENTEAFF | TGCAGCGCCAGGGAGAACACTGAAGCTTTCTTT
- | - | TRBJ2-5 | TRBV10-2 | CASSGLQGLETQYF | TGCGCCAGCAGTGGCCTGCAGGGGTTGGAGACCCAGTACTTC
- | - | TRBJ1-1 | TRBV7-2 | CASSLDRPEAFF | TGTGCCAGCAGCTTAGACAGGCCGGAAGCTTTCTTT
once | TRBD1 | TRBJ1-6 | TRBV2 | CAGARRGQDNSPLHF | TGTGCCGGGGCCCGAAGGGGGCAGGATAATTCACCCCTCCACTTT
- | - | TRBJ1-1 | TRBV27 | CASSQQGPLGAFF | TGTGCCAGCAGTCAACAGGGCCCCCTCGGGGCTTTCTTT
once | - | TRBJ1-1 | TRBV11-2 | CASSLSVGSTEAFF | TGTGCCAGCAGCCTATCAGTAGGGAGCACTGAAGCTTTCTTT
- | - | TRBJ1-3 | TRBV10-1 | CASSGSSGNTGGNTIYF | TGCGCCAGCAGTGGATCTTCGGGGAACACGGGAGGAAACACCATATATTTT
- | TRBD2 | TRBJ2-1 | TRBV2 | CASSERLAEEQFF | TGTGCCAGCAGTGAAAGGCTAGCGGAAGAGCAGTTCTTC